The clone carrying this T cell receptor beta chain was found a few times. Its antigen remains unidentified. Read data end 3 residues before the CDR3 end; the end is taken from the germline J gene. These data originate in a study of T cell clonality in common variable immunodeficiency. Overall study findings and caveats: In common variable immunodeficiency, TCR beta chains reportedly carried fewer deletions and N-nucleotide insertions.

V was trimmed by 0 bases and J by 1 base, leaving 4 bases between them. CDR1 and CDR2 from the germline V gene are SGHRS and YFSETQ. There are 13 residues in the CDR3. Method: immunoSEQ multiplex PCR; TCRdb's copy keeps in-frame clones and lacks some. Captured here are about 17,000 clones, none seen once; the top ten comprise roughly 15%. What was sequenced was peripheral blood mononuclear cells. The chain employs TRBV5-1 and TRBJ1-1; D uncertain. The receptor's source is a human donor with common variable immunodeficiency. The CDR3 loop reads CASSLDWNTEAFF. Incomplete CDR3 DNA: TGCGCCAGCAGCTTGGACTGGAACACTGAA.